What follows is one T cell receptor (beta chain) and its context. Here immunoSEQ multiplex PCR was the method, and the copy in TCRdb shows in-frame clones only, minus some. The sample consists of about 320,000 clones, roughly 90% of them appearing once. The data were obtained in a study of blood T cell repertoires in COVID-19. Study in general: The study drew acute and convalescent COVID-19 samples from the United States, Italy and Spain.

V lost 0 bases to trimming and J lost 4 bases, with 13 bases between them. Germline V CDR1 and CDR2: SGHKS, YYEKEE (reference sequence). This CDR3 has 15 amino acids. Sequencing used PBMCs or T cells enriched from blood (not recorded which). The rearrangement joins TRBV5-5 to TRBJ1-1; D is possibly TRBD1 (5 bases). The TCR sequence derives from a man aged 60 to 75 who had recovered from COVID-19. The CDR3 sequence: CASSLDRGGVTEAFF. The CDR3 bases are TGTGCCAGCAGCTTGGATCGGGGGGGTGTCACTGAAGCTTTCTTT.